The clone carrying this TCR beta chain was observed a few times. CDR3 length: 13 residues. Germline lookup yields CDR1 SGHRS and CDR2 YFSETQ. V was pared by 2 bases and J by 8 bases, with 5 bases of the junction left unmatched. Sequenced by immunoSEQ multiplex PCR; TCRdb stores in-frame clones only, minus some. The repertoire holds around 130,000 clones, with roughly 92% as singletons. The data stem from a study of T cell changes during pregnancy in multiple sclerosis. This TCR was recovered from a female donor with multiple sclerosis, enrolled in a pregnancy study. Sequencing used peripheral blood, obtained before pregnancy. The chain has TRBV5-1 and TRBJ1-2, with 8 bases that match TRBD1. The DNA of the CDR3 is TGCGCCAGCAGCTTTGAGACAGGGGACGGCTACACCTTC. Translation: CASSFETGDGYTF.